This passage covers 22 T cell receptor beta chains from one sample sequenced in a study of blood T cell repertoires in COVID-19. Produced via immunoSEQ multiplex PCR; TCRdb's table is partial and in-frame only. Of 200,000 to 250,000 clones detected, 75% to 85% appear once; the ten largest clones hold over 7%. Input material: peripheral blood. These receptors all stem from a woman older than 75 with COVID-19, enrolled during active disease.

The chain employs TRBV15 and TRBJ1-3, with D unclear. Germline V gene lookup returns CDR1 LNHNV and CDR2 YYDKDF (reference sequence). Trimming pared 0 bases from V and 2 bases from J, leaving 14 bases between. The CDR3 extends over 17 amino acids. In DNA, the CDR3 is TGTGCCACCAGCAGAGATCTGCCGGGTGCCACTGGAAACACCATATATTTT. This translates into CATSRDLPGATGNTIYF.

This clone was counted only a few times. The chain employs TRBV28 and TRBJ2-1; D might be TRBD1 (6 bases). Germline V gene sequence: CDR1 MDHEN, CDR2 SYDVKM. V dropped 3 bases and J dropped 7 bases, with 16 bases sitting between them. The CDR3 loop spans 15 amino acids. The CDR3 coding sequence is TGTGCCAGCAGTTTGCCGGGGACAAGGGGGAATGAGCAGTTCTTC. It yields the protein CASSLPGTRGNEQFF. Full variable domain (rest looked up from reference TRBV28 and TRBJ2-1): DVKVTQSSRYLVKRTGEKVFLECVQDMDHENMFWYRQDPGLGLRLIYFSYDVKMKEKGDIPEGYSVSREKKERFSLILESASTNQTSMYLCASSLPGTRGNEQFFGPGTRLTVL.

This clone has more than one count but fewer than ten. The V gene is TRBV9, the J gene TRBJ1-2; TRBD1 agrees at 8 bases. V lost 3 bases and J lost 8; bases outside the gene matches: 21. The CDR3 extends over 18 amino acids. Germline CDR1 reads SGDLS; CDR2 reads YYNGEE. The CDR3 nucleotides are TGTGCCAGCAGCGCCAACCCCACACAGCCGGGACAGGTGTTCGGCTACACCTTC. Its protein is CASSANPTQPGQVFGYTF.

CDR3 loop: CASSPPGQLQAFF. The DNA of the CDR3 is TGTGCCAGCTCACCCCCTGGACAACTCCAAGCTTTCTTT. The chain employs TRBV18 and TRBJ1-1, with D perhaps matching TRBD1 (5 bases). V lost 3 bases and J lost 9, with 14 bases in between. This CDR3 is 13 amino acids long. CDR1 is KGHSH and CDR2 is LQKENI in the germline V gene.

This clone appeared a few times. The chain uses TRBV11-2 and TRBJ2-2; D gene uncertain. Germline loops: CDR1 SGHAT, CDR2 FQNNGV. V lost 1 base to trimming and J lost 1 base, with 4 bases between them. The CDR3 covers 14 residues. The CDR3 DNA is TGTGCCAGCAGCTTAGTACAGAACACCGGGGAGCTGTTTTTT. It encodes CASSLVQNTGELFF. Based on the CDR3 plus reference TRBV11-2 and TRBJ2-2, the full variable domain is EAGVAQSPRYKIIEKRQSVAFWCNPISGHATLYWYQQILGQGPKLLIQFQNNGVVDDSQLPKDRFSAERLKGVDSTLKIQPAKLEDSAVYLCASSLVQNTGELFFGEGSRLTVL.

The genes are TRBV5-4 and TRBJ2-5, with TRBD2 identical over 10 bases. The length of the CDR3 is 15 residues. V lost 2 bases and J lost 4; bases outside the gene matches: 5. Looked up from germline, CDR1 is SGHNT and CDR2 is YYREEE (reference sequence). As DNA, the CDR3 is TGTGCCAGCAGCTTAACTAGCGGGGCAGGAGAGACCCAGTACTTC. Protein product: CASSLTSGAGETQYF.

The chain couples TRBV4-1 to TRBJ1-6, with D maybe TRBD1 (5 bases). The CDR3 contains 17 residues. Germline V gene data show CDR1 as MGHRA and CDR2 as YSYEKL. The V end lost 0 bases, the J end lost 2 bases, and 11 bases lay between the germline ends. The CDR3 reads CASSQEWDSAYNSPLHF. The CDR3 nucleotides are TGCGCCAGCAGCCAAGAATGGGACTCAGCCTATAATTCACCCCTCCACTTT.

The V gene is TRBV6-5, the J gene TRBJ1-5; TRBD1 matches 9 bases. Germline CDR1 and CDR2: MNHEY and SVGAGI. Unmatched junction bases numbered 8, after V lost 5 bases and J lost 6 bases. The CDR3 is made up of 15 amino acids. The CDR3 coding sequence is TGTGCCAGCAGTCGCGATGGACAGGGGATTCAGCCCCAGCATTTT. The encoded protein is CASSRDGQGIQPQHF.

The chain links TRBV6-4 to TRBJ2-3; TRBD2 aligns across 11 bases. In germline, CDR1 is MRHNA, CDR2 SNTAGT. The CDR3 sequence is 16 residues long. The V and J ends lost 0 bases and 2 bases, in that order; junction bases with no gene match: 1. The CDR3 DNA reads as TGTGCCAGCAGTGACTCTAGCGGGGGGGCCACAGATACGCAGTATTTT. Residues: CASSDSSGGATDTQYF.

The rearrangement links TRBV20-1 to TRBJ2-7; TRBD2 matches 9 bases. Germline V CDR1 and CDR2: DFQATT, SNEGSKA (reference sequence). The CDR3 has 13 amino acids. Trimming removed 3 bases from V and 6 bases from J; junction bases left unmatched: 6. CDR3: CSASGLASLEQYF. In DNA form, the CDR3 reads TGCAGTGCTAGTGGACTAGCGTCGCTCGAGCAGTACTTC.

The chain uses TRBV28 and TRBJ2-5; the D gene is possibly TRBD2 (5 bases). The CDR3 is 15 residues long. The germline V gene has CDR1 MDHEN and CDR2 SYDVKM. Trimming removed 7 bases from V and 7 bases from J, with 22 bases in between. CDR3 residues: CASTPPRGLTGTQYF. CDR3 nucleotides: TGTGCCAGCACCCCGCCCCGGGGTTTGACTGGGACCCAGTACTTC.

The CDR3 region has the DNA TGTGCCAGCAGCCGATCCGACAGGGGTTGGGAGACCCAGTACTTC. This translates into CASSRSDRGWETQYF. V gene TRBV5-4 combines with J gene TRBJ2-5, with 8 bases matching TRBD1. V was pared by 4 bases and J by 5 bases, with 10 bases of the junction left unmatched. The CDR3 covers 15 residues. The germline V gene has CDR1 SGHNT and CDR2 YYREEE (reference sequence). Filled out from reference TRBV5-4 and TRBJ2-5, the complete variable domain reads ETGVTQSPTHLIKTRGQQVTLRCSSQSGHNTVSWYQQALGQGPQFIFQYYREEENGRGNFPPRFSGLQFPNYSSELNVNALELDDSALYLCASSRSDRGWETQYFGPGTRLLVL.

Only one count was recorded for this clone. V usage is TRBV20-1 and J usage is TRBJ2-5; no definite D call. The CDR3 consists of 10 residues. Per the germline V gene, CDR1 is DFQATT and CDR2 is SNEGSKA (reference sequence). V lost 6 bases and J 7 bases, leaving 9 bases between the germline ends. For the CDR3, the DNA is TGCAGTGCCAGGAACGGGACCCAGTACTTC. This translates into CSARNGTQYF.

This chain links TRBV6-2 or TRBV6-3 with TRBJ2-4; the D gene is possibly TRBD2 (6 bases). This CDR3 spans 17 amino acids. V gave up 0 bases and J gave up 9 bases, with 21 bases separating them. Germline V lookup: CDR1 MNHEY, CDR2 SVGEGT. CDR3 residues: CASSYSILGGLSTIQYF. The CDR3 DNA is TGTGCCAGCAGTTACTCGATCTTGGGGGGATTGTCAACCATTCAGTACTTC.

The chain combines TRBV7-3 with TRBJ2-2; a weak D match, TRBD1 (6 bases). The CDR3 covers 18 residues. V gave up 2 bases and J gave up 2 bases, with 18 bases separating them. Germline loops: CDR1 SGHTA, CDR2 FQGTGA. CDR3 in amino acids: CASSLFSFGTPNTGELFF. In nucleotides, the CDR3 is TGTGCCAGCAGCTTATTCTCTTTCGGGACACCAAACACCGGGGAGCTGTTTTTT.

This clone has a handful of counts. This sequence joins TRBV23-1 and TRBJ1-5, with 9 bases matching TRBD1. TRBV23-1 is reported as an ORF; its role is uncertain. This CDR3 has 20 residues. The V and J ends lost 3 bases and 0 bases, in that order; junction bases with no gene match: 15. The CDR3 is CASSHPWDREGTHSNQPQHF. The CDR3 DNA reads TGCGCCAGCAGTCACCCCTGGGACAGGGAAGGGACTCATAGCAATCAGCCCCAGCATTTT.

The gene calls are TRBV9 and TRBJ2-1; 9 nucleotides match TRBD2. Looked up from germline, CDR1 is SGDLS and CDR2 is YYNGEE. V gave up 3 bases and J gave up 5 bases; unmatched junction bases: 6. This CDR3 contains 15 residues. The CDR3 coding sequence is TGTGCCAGCAGCGCGAGCGGGGGGACCCACAATGAGCAGTTCTTC. Protein: CASSASGGTHNEQFF. Filled out from reference TRBV9 and TRBJ2-1, the complete variable domain reads DSGVTQTPKHLITATGQRVTLRCSPRSGDLSVYWYQQSLDQGLQFLIQYYNGEERAKGNILERFSAQQFPDLHSELNLSSLELGDSALYFCASSASGGTHNEQFFGPGTRLTVL.

The chain combines TRBV7-2 with TRBJ1-6, with 9 bases identical to TRBD1. The CDR3 sequence is 14 residues long. The J segment lost 10 bases and the V segment lost 5 bases, leaving 6 bases of the junction unmatched. The germline V gene encodes CDR1 SGHTA and CDR2 FQGNSA. The CDR3 DNA sequence: TGTGCCAGCAGCCCGGGGGACAGGGTCTCACCCCTCCACTTT. Translation gives CASSPGDRVSPLHF. Looking up the rest from reference TRBV7-2 and TRBJ1-6 gives the full variable domain: GAGVSQSPSNKVTEKGKDVELRCDPISGHTALYWYRQSLGQGLEFLIYFQGNSAPDKSGLPSDRFSAERTGGSVSTLTIQRTQQEDSAVYLCASSPGDRVSPLHFGNGTRLTVT.

This clone occurred many times. The chain joins TRBV18 to TRBJ1-6, with D hard to call. Germline lookup yields CDR1 KGHSH and CDR2 LQKENI. The CDR3 runs to 14 residues. Trimming took off 6 bases at V and 7 bases at J, with 13 bases between the two ends. CDR3 nucleotides: TGTGCCAGCTCTGAGCCACGCGGCAATTCACCCCTCCACTTT. Translating it yields CASSEPRGNSPLHF.

This chain connects TRBV10-3 to TRBJ2-1; 11 bases line up with TRBD2. The CDR3 runs 15 residues. CDR1 and CDR2 from the germline V gene are ENHRY and SYGVKD. The J segment lost 6 bases and the V segment lost 4 bases, leaving 5 bases of the junction unmatched. CDR3 bases: TGTGCCATCAGTGTATTAGCGGGAGGGGCCAATGAGCAGTTCTTC. It codes for CAISVLAGGANEQFF.

This chain connects TRBV5-4 to TRBJ2-3; 7 nucleotides match TRBD2. The V segment lost 4 bases and the J segment 2 bases; nucleotides outside the gene matches: 10. Germline V gives CDR1 SGHNT, CDR2 YYREEE (reference sequence). The CDR3 covers 16 residues. The CDR3 bases are TGTGCCAGCAGCCCCGCCGGGAGGAAGAACACAGATACGCAGTATTTT. Protein sequence: CASSPAGRKNTDTQYF.

The table lists this clone with a few counts. The rearrangement joins TRBV3-1 (or the pseudogene TRBV3-2) to TRBJ1-4; no clear D. This CDR3 spans 15 amino acids. With 3 bases removed from V and 8 bases from J, the gap between germline ends came to 16 bases. CDR1 is LGHDT and CDR2 is YNNKEL in the germline V gene (reference sequence). As DNA, the CDR3 is TGTGCCAGCAGCCAGCCTCACGCCATGACAGAAAAACTGTTTTTT. It codes for CASSQPHAMTEKLFF.